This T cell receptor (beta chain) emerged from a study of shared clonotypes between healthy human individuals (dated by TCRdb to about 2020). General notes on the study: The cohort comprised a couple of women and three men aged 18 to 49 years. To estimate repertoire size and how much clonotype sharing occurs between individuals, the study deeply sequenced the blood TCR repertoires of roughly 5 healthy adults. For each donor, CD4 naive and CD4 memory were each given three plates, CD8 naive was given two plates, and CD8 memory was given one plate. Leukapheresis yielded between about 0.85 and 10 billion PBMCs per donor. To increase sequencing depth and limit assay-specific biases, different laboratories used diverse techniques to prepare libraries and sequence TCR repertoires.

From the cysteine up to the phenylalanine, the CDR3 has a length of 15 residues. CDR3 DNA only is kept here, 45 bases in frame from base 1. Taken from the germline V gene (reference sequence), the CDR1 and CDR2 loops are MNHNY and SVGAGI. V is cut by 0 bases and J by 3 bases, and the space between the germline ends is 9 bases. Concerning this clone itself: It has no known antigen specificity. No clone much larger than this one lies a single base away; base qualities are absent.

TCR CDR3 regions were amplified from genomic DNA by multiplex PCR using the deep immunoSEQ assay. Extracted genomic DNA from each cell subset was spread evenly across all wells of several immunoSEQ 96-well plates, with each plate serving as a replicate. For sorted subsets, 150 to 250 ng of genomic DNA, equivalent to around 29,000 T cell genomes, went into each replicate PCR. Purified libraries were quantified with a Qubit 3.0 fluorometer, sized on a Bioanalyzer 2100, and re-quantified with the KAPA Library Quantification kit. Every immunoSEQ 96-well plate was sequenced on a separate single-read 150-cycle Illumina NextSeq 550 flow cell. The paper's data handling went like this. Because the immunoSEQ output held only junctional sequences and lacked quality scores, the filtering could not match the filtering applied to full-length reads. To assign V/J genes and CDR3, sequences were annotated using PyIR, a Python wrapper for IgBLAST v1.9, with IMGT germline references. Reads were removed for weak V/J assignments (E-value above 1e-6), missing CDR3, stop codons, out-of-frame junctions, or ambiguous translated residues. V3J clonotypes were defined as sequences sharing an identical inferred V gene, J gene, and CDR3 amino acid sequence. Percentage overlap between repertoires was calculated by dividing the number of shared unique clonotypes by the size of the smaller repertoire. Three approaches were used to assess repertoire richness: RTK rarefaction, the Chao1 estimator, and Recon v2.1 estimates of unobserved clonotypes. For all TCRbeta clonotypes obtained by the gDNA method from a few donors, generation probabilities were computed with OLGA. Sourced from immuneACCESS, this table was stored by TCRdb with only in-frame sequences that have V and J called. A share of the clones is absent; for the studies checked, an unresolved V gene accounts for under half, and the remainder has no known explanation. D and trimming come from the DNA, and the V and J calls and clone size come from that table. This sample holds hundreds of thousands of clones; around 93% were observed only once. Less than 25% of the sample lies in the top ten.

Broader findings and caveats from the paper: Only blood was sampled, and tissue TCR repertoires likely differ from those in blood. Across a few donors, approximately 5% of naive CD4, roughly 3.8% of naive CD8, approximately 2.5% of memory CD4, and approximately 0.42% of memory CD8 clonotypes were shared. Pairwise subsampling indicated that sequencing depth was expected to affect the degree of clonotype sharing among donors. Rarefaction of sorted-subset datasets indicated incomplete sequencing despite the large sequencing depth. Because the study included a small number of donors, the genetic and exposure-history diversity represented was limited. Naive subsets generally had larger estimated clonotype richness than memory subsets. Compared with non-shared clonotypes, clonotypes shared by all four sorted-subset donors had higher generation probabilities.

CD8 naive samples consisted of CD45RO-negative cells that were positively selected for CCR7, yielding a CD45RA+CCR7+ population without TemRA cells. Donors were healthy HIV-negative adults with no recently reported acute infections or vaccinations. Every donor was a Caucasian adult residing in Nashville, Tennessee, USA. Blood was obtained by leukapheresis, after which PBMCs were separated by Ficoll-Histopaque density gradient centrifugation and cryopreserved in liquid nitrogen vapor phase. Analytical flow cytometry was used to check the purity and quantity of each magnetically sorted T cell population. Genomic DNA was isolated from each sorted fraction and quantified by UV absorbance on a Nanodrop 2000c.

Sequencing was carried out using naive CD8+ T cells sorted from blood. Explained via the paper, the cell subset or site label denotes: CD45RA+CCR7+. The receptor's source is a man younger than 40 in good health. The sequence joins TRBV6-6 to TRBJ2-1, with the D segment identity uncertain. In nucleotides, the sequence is TGTGCCAGCAGTTACTCGTTAGATCTCTACAATGAGCAGTTCTTC. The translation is CASSYSLDLYNEQFF.